This TCR beta chain was captured in a study of blood T cell repertoires in COVID-19. Overall study context: Samples taken during acute and convalescent COVID-19 were collected in the United States, Italy and Spain. PBMCs, B-cell-depleted T cells, or T cells were the source of the cDNA or gDNA that made up the material.

The CDR3 runs 14 residues. Germline V gene sequence: CDR1 KGHSH, CDR2 LQKENI. V was clipped by 3 bases and J by 7 bases; unmatched bases: 5. Under the authors' procedure: The assay estimated nucleated cells by amplifying reference gene primers. This table comes from immunoSEQ multiplex PCR, and its TCRdb copy is limited to in-frame clones, with some not included. D and trimming were read from the DNA, whereas the V and J calls and clone size are those reported in that table. Of about 98,000 clones listed, around 80% were seen once; the top ten hold around a quarter. The source material was peripheral blood. The source of this sequence is a man between 65 and 85 years old with acute or convalescent COVID-19. This chain connects TRBV18 to TRBJ2-1, with TRBD2 identical over 8 bases. The chain's CDR3 is CASSPRSSGNEQFF. CDR3 DNA: TGTGCCAGCTCACCCCGGTCTAGCGGGAATGAGCAGTTCTTC.